The 13 T cell receptor beta chains reported below all come from one sample, sequenced in a study of long-term antiretroviral therapy in people with HIV. Running of the v3.0 immunoSEQ assay took place at survey level. Here immunoSEQ multiplex PCR was the method, and the copy in TCRdb shows in-frame clones only, minus some. The repertoire includes 35,000 or so clones, approximately 94% of them detected once, and 3.6% sits in the top ten. The material was unsorted PBMCs, obtained 4.1 years after starting antiretroviral therapy. All receptors derive from a woman aged 45-59 years with HIV.

The rearrangement links TRBV19 to TRBJ1-3, with unresolved D. Germline assignment: CDR1 LNHDA and CDR2 SQIVND (reference sequence). V was shortened by 4 bases and J by 2 bases, with 15 bases between the two germline ends. CDR3 length: 16 amino acids. In DNA form, the CDR3 reads TGTGCCAGTAGTAAAGGCTTCGAGGGCGCTGGAAACACCATATATTTT. Translated: CASSKGFEGAGNTIYF.

The rearrangement joins TRBV7-9 to TRBJ2-3; D not resolved. This CDR3 spans 15 amino acids. V shed 1 base and J shed 0 bases, with 8 bases lying between them. Germline V gene sequence: CDR1 SEHNR, CDR2 FQNEAQ (reference sequence). The CDR3 loop is CASSLGGASTDTQYF. The CDR3 region has the DNA TGTGCCAGCAGCTTAGGTGGAGCTAGCACAGATACGCAGTATTTT. The variable domain in full, completed from reference TRBV7-9 and TRBJ2-3, reads DTGVSQNPRHKITKRGQNVTFRCDPISEHNRLYWYRQTLGQGPEFLTYFQNEAQLEKSRLLSDRFSAERPKGSFSTLEIQRTEQGDSAMYLCASSLGGASTDTQYFGPGTRLTVL.

The CDR3 sequence is CASSQAGLISTGELFF. CDR3 bases: TGTGCCAGCAGCCAAGCCGGACTTATTAGCACCGGGGAGCTGTTTTTT. This chain connects TRBV14 to TRBJ2-2, with D maybe TRBD2 (5 bases). CDR3 length: 16 amino acids. Germline V lookup: CDR1 SGHDN, CDR2 FVKESK. V lost 1 base to trimming and J lost 4 bases, with 13 bases between them.

This sequence joins TRBV7-3 and TRBJ1-2; no clear D gene. The CDR3 runs 17 residues. CDR1 is SGHTA and CDR2 is FQGTGA in the germline V gene. Between the trimmed V and J ends, which lost 2 bases and 0 bases, there was a span of 16 bases. The CDR3 DNA reads as TGTGCCAGCAGCTTATGGGTCACGGAAACCACTAACTATGGCTACACCTTC. Protein: CASSLWVTETTNYGYTF.

Remarks on this clone: Its ends do not fully match the called genes, so a read error is possible. This chain connects TRBV7-2 to TRBJ1-1, with D tentatively TRBD1 (5 bases). The CDR3 is 15 residues long. Looked up from germline, CDR1 is SGHTA and CDR2 is FQGNSA. CDR3 in amino acids: CASSPRWTLNTEAFF. The CDR3 bases are TGTGCCAGCAGCCCACGTTGGACACTGAATACTGAAGCTTTCTTT.

The V and J genes are TRBV7-9 and TRBJ1-1; 7 bases fit TRBD1. The CDR3 sequence is 12 residues long. Germline V gene sequence: CDR1 SEHNR, CDR2 FQNEAQ (reference sequence). V was pared by 4 bases and J by 6 bases, with 2 bases of the junction left unmatched. The CDR3: CASSSQGPEAFF. The CDR3 DNA sequence: TGTGCCAGCAGCTCACAGGGGCCTGAAGCTTTCTTT.

The chain employs TRBV5-4 and TRBJ2-2; no clear D gene. V dropped 4 bases and J dropped 0 bases, with 4 bases sitting between them. Germline loops: CDR1 SGHNT, CDR2 YYREEE (reference sequence). This CDR3 has 13 amino acids. The CDR3 DNA reads as TGTGCCAGCAGCACAGCGAACACCGGGGAGCTGTTTTTT. This codes for CASSTANTGELFF.

This clone occurred once. The V and J genes are TRBV19 and TRBJ1-5; the match to TRBD1 covers 10 bases. Per the germline V gene, CDR1 is LNHDA and CDR2 is SQIVND (reference sequence). The J segment lost 7 bases and the V segment lost 7 bases, leaving 13 bases of the junction unmatched. The CDR3 has 16 residues. The chain's CDR3 is CASMETGQGIEQPQHF. As DNA, the CDR3 is TGTGCCAGTATGGAAACGGGACAGGGGATAGAACAGCCCCAGCATTTT.

This clone appeared once. The rearrangement links TRBV5-6 to TRBJ2-7; 9 nucleotides match TRBD2. The germline V gene encodes CDR1 SGHDT and CDR2 YYEEEE. With 4 bases clipped from V and 2 bases from J, the junction kept 7 bases outside the gene matches. The CDR3 has 15 amino acids. CDR3 amino acids: CASSGPGGGAYEQYF. The DNA for the CDR3 is TGTGCCAGCAGCGGCCCTGGCGGGGGGGCCTACGAGCAGTACTTC.

This rearrangement joins TRBV19 to TRBJ1-3; D gene ambiguous. The germline CDR1 and CDR2 sequences are LNHDA and SQIVND (reference sequence). V was shortened by 1 base and J by 0 bases, with 7 bases between the two germline ends. The CDR3 extends over 15 amino acids. The CDR3 sequence is CASSIGRPSGNTIYF. In nucleotides, the CDR3 is TGTGCCAGTAGTATAGGTCGGCCCTCTGGAAACACCATATATTTT.

This chain connects TRBV18 to TRBJ1-1; tentative D call: TRBD1 (5 bases). Trimming removed 6 bases at V and 1 base at J, with 12 bases between. Germline V gene lookup returns CDR1 KGHSH and CDR2 LQKENI. The length of the CDR3 is 14 residues. The CDR3 sequence is CASSPGGQNTEAFF. The CDR3 DNA is TGTGCCAGCTCCCCTGGTGGACAGAACACTGAAGCTTTCTTT.

In this sample, this clone turned up once. The chain recombines TRBV7-9 with TRBJ2-7, with D possibly being TRBD2 (5 bases). The CDR3 sequence is 12 residues long. The germline V gene encodes CDR1 SEHNR and CDR2 FQNEAQ (reference sequence). Trimming took off 8 bases at V and 2 bases at J, with 10 bases between the two ends. CDR3 amino acids: CASASRAYEQYF. The CDR3 nucleotides are TGTGCCAGCGCGTCGCGGGCCTACGAGCAGTACTTC.

The chain has TRBV11-2 and TRBJ2-4, with D possibly being TRBD1 (5 bases). V gave up 2 bases and J gave up 3 bases, with 8 bases separating them. Per the germline V gene, CDR1 is SGHAT and CDR2 is FQNNGV. This CDR3 spans 14 amino acids. In DNA form, the CDR3 reads TGTGCCAGCAGCTTATCAGGGCTCAAAAACATTCAGTACTTC. Translating gives CASSLSGLKNIQYF. The entire variable domain, with the rest obtained from reference TRBV11-2 and TRBJ2-4, is as follows: EAGVAQSPRYKIIEKRQSVAFWCNPISGHATLYWYQQILGQGPKLLIQFQNNGVVDDSQLPKDRFSAERLKGVDSTLKIQPAKLEDSAVYLCASSLSGLKNIQYFGAGTRLSVL.